Given below is one TCR beta chain in context. Its antigen is currently unknown. As for treatment: roughly 19 received Ad26.COV2.S at low or high dose, single or two shots; 5 received placebo; per-sample allocation not given. The samples were gathered on day 63 after the first injection of vaccine or placebo. The shot given was an Ad26 vector that makes Wuhan-strain SARS-CoV-2 spike. The data stem from a study of Ad26.COV2.S vaccination and SARS-CoV-2 variants. Study-level background: Enrollment placed the donor in the COV1001 Ad26.COV2.S trial arm. General study points: Across vaccine and placebo recipients, the breadth of non-spike TCRs was similar. Reportedly, spike-specific CD8+ and CD4+ T cell responses achieved substantial breadth once vaccination had taken place.

Germline CDR1 is PRHDT and CDR2 is FYEKMQ (reference sequence). J lost 4 bases, V lost 5 bases, and 9 bases had no gene match. CDR3 length: 16 residues. Method: immunoSEQ multiplex PCR; TCRdb's copy keeps in-frame clones and lacks some. The profile covers over 200,000 clones, with roughly 90% appearing a single time and around a tenth taken by the ten largest. The TCR comes from a person between 18 and 65 years old who received the Ad26.COV2.S COVID-19 vaccine or a placebo. The chain is built from TRBV13 and TRBJ2-2; 8 bases line up with TRBD2. The sequencing here drew on peripheral blood, taken in a trial of Ad26.COV2.S vaccine versus placebo. The CDR3 DNA reads as TGTGCCAGCAGCCTACCGGGCCGGGGGGGCACCGGGGAGCTGTTTTTT. Its protein is CASSLPGRGGTGELFF.